Below, 26 T cell receptor beta chains from the same sample are listed, as sequenced in a study of cytomegalovirus exposure and HLA in healthy donors. The assay was immunoSEQ multiplex PCR, and TCRdb's table has in-frame clones only and misses some. There are 180,000 or so clones in the sample; approximately 86% occur only once, and roughly 2.5% lies in the top ten. The specimen sequenced was PBMCs. The receptors come from a man in his late teens or twenties in good health and CMV-seropositive.

This clone was observed a single time. The chain employs TRBV9 and TRBJ1-6, with 9 positions matching TRBD1. The V gene's germline CDR1 is SGDLS and CDR2 YYNGEE. With 4 bases clipped from V and 8 bases from J, the junction kept 10 bases outside the gene matches. This CDR3 spans 16 amino acids. CDR3 DNA sequence: TGTGCCAGCAGCCGAACGGGACAGGGATGGGATTCACCCCTCCACTTT. Its translation is CASSRTGQGWDSPLHF.

This chain uses TRBV27 with TRBJ2-1, with D tentatively TRBD2 (5 bases). Germline V gene data show CDR1 as MNHEY and CDR2 as SMNVEV (reference sequence). The germline V and J ends were trimmed by 4 bases and 0 bases, with 22 bases remaining between them. CDR3 length equals 19 residues. The CDR3 region is CASSYWSRGPISSYNEQFF. CDR3 nucleotides: TGTGCCAGCAGTTACTGGTCCCGGGGTCCGATTAGCTCCTACAATGAGCAGTTCTTC.

CDR3 residues: CAWILAGMRQFF. In DNA, the CDR3 is TGTGCCTGGATACTAGCGGGGATGCGTCAGTTCTTC. The V gene is TRBV30, the J gene TRBJ2-1, with 10 bases aligning to TRBD2. Germline V CDR1 and CDR2: GTSNPN, SVGIG (reference sequence). The CDR3 has 12 amino acids. J was trimmed by 13 bases and V by 4 bases; bases with no gene match: 7.

The chain uses TRBV5-6 and TRBJ2-1; TRBD2 is a possible D gene (7 bases). From germline, CDR1 is SGHDT and CDR2 YYEEEE. CDR3 length equals 15 residues. The germline V and J ends were trimmed by 1 base and 3 bases, with 11 bases remaining between them. The CDR3 loop reads CASSLRGGSYNEQFF. The CDR3 region has the DNA TGTGCCAGCAGCTTGAGGGGGGGCAGCTACAATGAGCAGTTCTTC.

This chain links TRBV9 with TRBJ1-1; no clear D. Germline-derived CDR1 and CDR2 are SGDLS and YYNGEE. The CDR3 loop spans 14 amino acids. V was pared by 3 bases and J by 3 bases, with 12 bases between. DNA of the CDR3: TGTGCCAGCAGCGCGGGATTCCGGGACACTGAAGCTTTCTTT. This sequence encodes CASSAGFRDTEAFF.

The V call is TRBV6-6, the J call TRBJ2-2; D possibly corresponds to TRBD2 (7 bases). Germline values: CDR1 MNHNY, CDR2 SVGAGI (reference sequence). The V end was cut by 9 bases, the J end by 3 bases, with 17 bases between. The CDR3 consists of 15 residues. The CDR3 loop reads CASFRGGAYTGELFF. The CDR3 nucleotides are TGTGCCAGTTTTAGGGGGGGGGCGTACACCGGGGAGCTGTTTTTT.

For this clone: A read error may account for a junction end that differs from germline. This chain connects TRBV7-7 to TRBJ1-5; D might be TRBD1 (5 bases). The CDR3 runs to 15 residues. The germline CDR1 and CDR2 sequences are SSHAT and FNYEAQ (reference sequence). The CDR3 sequence: CASSPEGAQDQPQHF. The CDR3 DNA reads TGTGCTAGCAGCCCCGAAGGGGCACAAGATCAGCCCCAGCATTTT.

V and J are TRBV6-1 and TRBJ2-7; TRBD1 matches at 7 bases. CDR1 MNHNS and CDR2 SASEGT come from the germline V gene. V dropped 5 bases and J dropped 2; count of bases not matched to a gene: 6. This CDR3 spans 14 amino acids. CDR3 loop: CASSPGQATYEQYF. The CDR3 DNA reads as TGTGCCAGCAGTCCCGGACAGGCTACCTACGAGCAGTACTTC.

The rearrangement links TRBV18 to TRBJ2-2; 7 bases fit TRBD1. Germline V CDR1 and CDR2: KGHSH, LQKENI. The length of the CDR3 is 14 residues. V was clipped by 8 bases and J by 1 base; unmatched bases: 4. The CDR3: CASPHRGNTGELFF. In DNA form, the CDR3 reads TGTGCCAGCCCACACAGGGGGAACACCGGGGAGCTGTTTTTT.

CDR3 sequence (DNA): TGCGCCAGCAGCCCCCGACAGGGGCTTGGTAATGAAAAACTGTTTTTT. Encoded protein: CASSPRQGLGNEKLFF. This chain links TRBV5-1 with TRBJ1-4; TRBD1 matches 8 bases. This CDR3 contains 16 residues. Germline V gives CDR1 SGHRS, CDR2 YFSETQ. V trimming: 4 bases; J trimming: 4 bases; junction bases outside the gene matches: 9.

This sequence joins TRBV5-4 and TRBJ1-1, with a possible D match to TRBD1 (6 bases). CDR3 length: 14 residues. Between the trimmed V and J ends, which lost 5 bases and 5 bases, there was a span of 16 bases. The V gene's germline CDR1 is SGHNT and CDR2 YYREEE (reference sequence). For the CDR3, the DNA is TGTGCCAGCAGGGGGGCGGGGGCTAGAACTGAAGCTTTCTTT. This translates into CASRGAGARTEAFF.

The genes are TRBV9 and TRBJ2-1, with 10 bases lining up with TRBD2. V gave up 2 bases and J gave up 9 bases; unmatched junction bases: 5. Germline V CDR1 and CDR2: SGDLS, YYNGEE. CDR3 length: 14 residues. CDR3 sequence: CASSVGTSAGEQFF. CDR3 nucleotide sequence: TGTGCCAGCAGCGTCGGGACTAGCGCAGGTGAGCAGTTCTTC.

The V gene is TRBV5-6, the J gene TRBJ2-2; TRBD2 is a possible D gene (5 bases). The germline V and J ends were trimmed by 0 bases and 4 bases, with 16 bases remaining between them. Germline CDR1 and CDR2: SGHDT and YYEEEE. The CDR3 spans 17 residues. In DNA, the CDR3 is TGTGCCAGCAGCTTGGAGGTCGATAGCGCTGTCACCGGGGAGCTGTTTTTT. Protein product: CASSLEVDSAVTGELFF.

This chain links TRBV6-4 with TRBJ1-2, with 8 bases that match TRBD1. Looked up from germline, CDR1 is MRHNA and CDR2 is SNTAGT. With 6 bases clipped from V and 3 bases from J, the junction kept 15 bases outside the gene matches. This CDR3 spans 17 amino acids. The CDR3 spells CASSESPQGAEDYGYTF. Here the CDR3 DNA reads TGTGCCAGCAGCGAGAGCCCCCAGGGGGCAGAGGACTATGGCTACACCTTC.

This chain joins TRBV29-1 and TRBJ2-3, with unresolved D. The germline CDR1 and CDR2 sequences are SQVTM and ANQGSEA. The CDR3 runs to 12 residues. The V and J ends lost 7 bases and 4 bases respectively, with 12 bases between them. The CDR3 DNA is TGCAGCGCCACGGTCGGAGCAGATACGCAGTATTTT. This sequence encodes CSATVGADTQYF.

The chain carries TRBV19 and TRBJ1-5; no reliable D call. This CDR3 comprises 16 residues. Germline V lookup: CDR1 LNHDA, CDR2 SQIVND (reference sequence). V dropped 5 bases and J dropped 2 bases, with 16 bases sitting between them. The CDR3 DNA reads as TGTGCCAGTAGTGAGGCAGGAGGAAGGGGCAATCAGCCCCAGCATTTT. This codes for CASSEAGGRGNQPQHF.

The chain couples TRBV23-1 to TRBJ2-1; 7 nucleotides agree with TRBD1. TRBV23-1 is designated an ORF whose function remains uncertain. The CDR3 is 15 residues long. V dropped 4 bases and J dropped 6; count of bases not matched to a gene: 9. In nucleotides, the CDR3 is TGCGCCAGCAGTCTAAGGGACAGTGGGGGCAATGAGCAGTTCTTC. Translated: CASSLRDSGGNEQFF.

This rearrangement joins TRBV29-1 to TRBJ2-3, with D possibly TRBD1 on 6 matching bases. Trimming removed 6 bases from V and 2 bases from J, with 18 bases in between. The germline V gene encodes CDR1 SQVTM and CDR2 ANQGSEA. The CDR3 spans 15 residues. CDR3 sequence reads: CSVGLGALPTDTQYF. As DNA, the CDR3 is TGCAGCGTGGGTCTGGGGGCCCTACCCACAGATACGCAGTATTTT.

This clone was seen just once. The chain joins TRBV9 to TRBJ1-1, with 7 bases identical to TRBD1. Germline CDR1 SGDLS, CDR2 YYNGEE. This CDR3 is 16 amino acids long. Trimming at V came to 5 bases and at J to 1 base, leaving 11 bases not matched to a gene. As DNA, the CDR3 is TGTGCCAGCAGGCTTAAGCCGGGACAGAAGAACACTGAAGCTTTCTTT. Its protein product is CASRLKPGQKNTEAFF.

The chain employs TRBV11-2 and TRBJ2-5; D remains unclear. Trimming shortened V by 1 base and J by 1 base, and 4 bases separated the two germline ends. There are 13 residues in the CDR3. Germline V CDR1 and CDR2: SGHAT, FQNNGV. CDR3 in DNA: TGTGCCAGCAGCTTAGGGGCCCAAGAGACCCAGTACTTC. Translating gives CASSLGAQETQYF.

The chain uses TRBV5-1 and TRBJ2-3; 9 nucleotides line up with TRBD2. The V gene end was trimmed by 2 bases and the J gene end by 0 bases; junction bases not matched to a gene: 4. The CDR3 contains 16 residues. Germline V gene sequence: CDR1 SGHRS, CDR2 YFSETQ. DNA for the CDR3: TGCGCCAGCAGCTTAGAAGCGGGAGGTAGCACAGATACGCAGTATTTT. This sequence encodes CASSLEAGGSTDTQYF.

This chain connects TRBV5-1 to TRBJ2-1; 14 nucleotides match TRBD2. Germline values: CDR1 SGHRS, CDR2 YFSETQ. The J segment lost 3 bases and the V segment lost 4 bases, leaving 6 bases of the junction unmatched. The CDR3 covers 17 residues. The CDR3 here is CASSPRTSGGFYNEQFF. Written as DNA, the CDR3 is TGCGCCAGCAGCCCCCGGACTAGCGGGGGGTTCTACAATGAGCAGTTCTTC.

The chain couples TRBV27 to TRBJ2-7; D ambiguous. V gave up 6 bases and J gave up 3 bases, with 12 bases separating them. The CDR3 length is 13 residues. Germline CDR1 is MNHEY and CDR2 is SMNVEV (reference sequence). CDR3 DNA: TGTGCCAGCAGAGATGGTAGCAGCTACGAGCAGTACTTC. As protein: CASRDGSSYEQYF.

The chain joins TRBV5-1 to TRBJ2-5; D is ambiguous. Looked up from germline, CDR1 is SGHRS and CDR2 is YFSETQ. Trimming removed 2 bases at V and 1 base at J, with 6 bases between. The CDR3 length is 13 residues. Here the CDR3 DNA reads TGCGCCAGCAGCTTAACACCCCAAGAGACCCAGTACTTC. Translating it yields CASSLTPQETQYF. The full variable domain, completed using reference TRBV5-1 and TRBJ2-5, is KAGVTQTPRYLIKTRGQQVTLSCSPISGHRSVSWYQQTPGQGLQFLFEYFSETQRNKGNFPGRFSGRQFSNSRSEMNVSTLELGDSALYLCASSLTPQETQYFGPGTRLLVL.

This clone was seen a handful of times. The chain employs TRBV7-9 and TRBJ1-5; the D is unclear. V was trimmed by 4 bases and J by 2 bases, leaving 6 bases between them. CDR1 is SEHNR and CDR2 is FQNEAQ in the germline V gene (reference sequence). This CDR3 is 13 amino acids long. The CDR3 DNA follows: TGTGCCAGCAGCTCGAGGGGCAATCAGCCCCAGCATTTT. The encoded protein is CASSSRGNQPQHF.

The rearrangement links TRBV28 to TRBJ2-7; a weak D match, TRBD1 (5 bases). This CDR3 comprises 13 residues. The V end lost 2 bases, the J end lost 3 bases, and 8 bases lay between the germline ends. Germline V gene lookup returns CDR1 MDHEN and CDR2 SYDVKM. CDR3 residues: CASSLIGHYEQYF. CDR3 coding DNA: TGTGCCAGCAGTTTAATCGGACACTACGAGCAGTACTTC. Full variable domain (rest looked up from reference TRBV28 and TRBJ2-7): DVKVTQSSRYLVKRTGEKVFLECVQDMDHENMFWYRQDPGLGLRLIYFSYDVKMKEKGDIPEGYSVSREKKERFSLILESASTNQTSMYLCASSLIGHYEQYFGPGTRLTVT.